This T cell receptor (beta chain) stems from a study of early T cells in non-severe SARS-CoV-2 infection. This clonotype has a count of ten or more. The V and J ends lost 2 bases and 11 bases respectively, with 9 bases between them. This CDR3 is 11 amino acids long. Individual cDNA molecules carried attached unique molecular identifiers. TCRdb reprocessed the 5' RACE reads via MiXCR and lists one record per CDR3 protein. The data contain about 35,000 distinct CDR3 sequences, over 4.5% of them seen just once; the ten biggest clones take up 7% to 8.5%. Material: whole blood. This sequence joins TRBV12-3 or TRBV12-4 and TRBJ2-5; D unclear. The receptor was isolated from an adult who was a healthcare worker with PCR-confirmed SARS-CoV-2 infection or an uninfected control (not recorded which). CDR3 sequence: CASSLNGPQYF. The DNA for the CDR3 is TGTGCCAGCAGTTTAAACGGTCCTCAGTACTTC.